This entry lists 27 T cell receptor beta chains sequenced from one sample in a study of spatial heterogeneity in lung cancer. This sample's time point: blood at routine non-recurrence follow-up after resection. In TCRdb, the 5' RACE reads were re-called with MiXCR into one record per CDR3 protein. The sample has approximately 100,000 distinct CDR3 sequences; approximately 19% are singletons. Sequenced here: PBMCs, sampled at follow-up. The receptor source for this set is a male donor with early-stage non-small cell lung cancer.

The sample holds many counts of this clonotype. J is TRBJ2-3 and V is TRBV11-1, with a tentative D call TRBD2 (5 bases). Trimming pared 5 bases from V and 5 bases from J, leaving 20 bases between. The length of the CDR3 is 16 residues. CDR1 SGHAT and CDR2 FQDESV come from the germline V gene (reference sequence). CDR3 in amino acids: CASSERSSGAGDTQYF. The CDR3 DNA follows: TGTGCCAGCAGCGAGAGGTCAAGCGGAGCCGGAGATACGCAGTATTTT.

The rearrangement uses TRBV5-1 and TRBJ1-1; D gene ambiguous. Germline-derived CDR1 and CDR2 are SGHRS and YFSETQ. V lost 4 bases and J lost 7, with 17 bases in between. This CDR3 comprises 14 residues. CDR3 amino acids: CASSQNPDIGEAFF. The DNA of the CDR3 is TGCGCCAGCAGCCAAAACCCCGACATAGGTGAAGCTTTCTTT.

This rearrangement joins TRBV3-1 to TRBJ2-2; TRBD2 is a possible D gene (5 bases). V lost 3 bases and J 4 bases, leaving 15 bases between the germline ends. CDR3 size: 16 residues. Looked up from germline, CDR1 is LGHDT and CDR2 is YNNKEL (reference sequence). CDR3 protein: CASSHPTSLSTGELFF. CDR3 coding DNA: TGTGCCAGCAGCCACCCTACTAGTTTGAGCACCGGGGAGCTGTTTTTT.

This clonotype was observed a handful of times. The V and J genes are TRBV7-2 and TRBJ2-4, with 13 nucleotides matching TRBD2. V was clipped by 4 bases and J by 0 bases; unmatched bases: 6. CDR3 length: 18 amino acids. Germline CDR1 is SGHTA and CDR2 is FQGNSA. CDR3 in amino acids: CASSSTSGGVVAKNIQYF. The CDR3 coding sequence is TGTGCCAGCAGCTCAACTAGCGGGGGGGTAGTAGCCAAAAACATTCAGTACTTC.

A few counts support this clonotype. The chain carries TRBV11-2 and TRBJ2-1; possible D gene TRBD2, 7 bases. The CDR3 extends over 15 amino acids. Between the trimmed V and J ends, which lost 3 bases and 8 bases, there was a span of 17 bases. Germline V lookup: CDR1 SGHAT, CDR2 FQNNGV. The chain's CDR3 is CASSFSGGGDYEQFF. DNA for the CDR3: TGTGCCAGCAGCTTTAGCGGAGGGGGGGATTATGAGCAGTTCTTC.

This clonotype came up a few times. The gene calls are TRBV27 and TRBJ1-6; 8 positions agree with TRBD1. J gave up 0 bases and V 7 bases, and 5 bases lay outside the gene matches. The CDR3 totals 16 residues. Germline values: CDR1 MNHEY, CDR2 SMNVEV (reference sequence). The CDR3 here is CASTKDRVSYNSPLHF. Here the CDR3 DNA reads TGTGCCAGCACTAAGGACAGGGTCTCCTATAATTCACCCCTCCACTTT.

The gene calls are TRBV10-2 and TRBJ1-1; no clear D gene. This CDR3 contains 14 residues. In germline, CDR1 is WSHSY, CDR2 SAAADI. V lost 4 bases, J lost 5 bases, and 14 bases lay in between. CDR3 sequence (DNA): TGCGCCAGCAGTGTAACGGGTCAACGGACTGAAGCTTTCTTT. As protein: CASSVTGQRTEAFF.

CDR3 bases: TGTGCCAGCAGTGGCCAACTAGCGGGAGTTTTAAATGAGCAGTTCTTC. The encoded protein is CASSGQLAGVLNEQFF. The V gene is TRBV2, the J gene TRBJ2-1, with 11 bases aligning to TRBD2. V lost 4 bases, J lost 7 bases, and 9 bases stayed unmatched. CDR3 length: 16 amino acids. Germline CDR1 SNHLY, CDR2 FYNNEI.

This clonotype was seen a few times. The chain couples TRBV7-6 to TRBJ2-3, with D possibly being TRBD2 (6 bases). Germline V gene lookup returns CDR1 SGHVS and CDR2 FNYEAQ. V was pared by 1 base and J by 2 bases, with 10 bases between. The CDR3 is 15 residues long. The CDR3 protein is CASSLVERATDTQYF. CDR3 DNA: TGTGCCAGCAGCTTAGTCGAGCGGGCCACAGATACGCAGTATTTT.

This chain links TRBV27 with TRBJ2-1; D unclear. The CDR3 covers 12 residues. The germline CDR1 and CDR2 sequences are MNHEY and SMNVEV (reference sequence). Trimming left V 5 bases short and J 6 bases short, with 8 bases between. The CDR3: CASSPIGNEQFF. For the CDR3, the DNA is TGTGCCAGCAGTCCGATCGGCAATGAGCAGTTCTTC.

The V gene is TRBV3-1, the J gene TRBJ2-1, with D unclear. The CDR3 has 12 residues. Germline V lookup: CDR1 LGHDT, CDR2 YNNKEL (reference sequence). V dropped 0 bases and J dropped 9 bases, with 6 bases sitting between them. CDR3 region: CASSQDRFEQFF. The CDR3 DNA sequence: TGTGCCAGCAGCCAAGATCGGTTTGAGCAGTTCTTC.

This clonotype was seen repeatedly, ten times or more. For the CDR3, the DNA is TGTGCCAGCTCACCCAACAGGGCTTCTACGCAAGAGACCCAGTACTTC. Translating it yields CASSPNRASTQETQYF. This chain uses TRBV18 with TRBJ2-5, with a tentative D call TRBD1 (6 bases). Looked up from germline, CDR1 is KGHSH and CDR2 is LQKENI. V was trimmed by 3 bases and J by 2 bases, leaving 16 bases between them. The CDR3 is made up of 16 amino acids. The whole variable domain, filled in from reference TRBV18 and TRBJ2-5, reads NAGVMQNPRHLVRRRGQEARLRCSPMKGHSHVYWYRQLPEEGLKFMVYLQKENIIDESGMPKERFSAEFPKEGPSILRIQQVVRGDSAAYFCASSPNRASTQETQYFGPGTRLLVL.

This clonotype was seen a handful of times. DNA of the CDR3: TGTGCCAGCACGTGGCGGGGGAAGCAGTTCTTC. Its translation: CASTWRGKQFF. V usage is TRBV2 and J usage is TRBJ2-1; 7 nucleotides match TRBD2. V shed 7 bases, J shed 11 bases, and the junction held 5 bases outside the gene matches. The CDR3 length is 11 residues. Germline V lookup: CDR1 SNHLY, CDR2 FYNNEI.

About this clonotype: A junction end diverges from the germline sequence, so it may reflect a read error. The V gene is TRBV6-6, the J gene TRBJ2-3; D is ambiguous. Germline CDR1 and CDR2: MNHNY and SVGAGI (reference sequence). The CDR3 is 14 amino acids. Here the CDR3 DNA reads TGTGGCAGCAGTTACTCGAGAGTTGATAATACGCAGTATTTT. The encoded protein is CGSSYSRVDNTQYF.

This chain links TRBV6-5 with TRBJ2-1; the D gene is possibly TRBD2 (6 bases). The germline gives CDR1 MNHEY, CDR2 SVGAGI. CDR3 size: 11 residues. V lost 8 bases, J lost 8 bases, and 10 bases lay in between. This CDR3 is CASSREDEQFF. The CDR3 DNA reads TGTGCCAGCTCCAGGGAGGATGAGCAGTTCTTC.

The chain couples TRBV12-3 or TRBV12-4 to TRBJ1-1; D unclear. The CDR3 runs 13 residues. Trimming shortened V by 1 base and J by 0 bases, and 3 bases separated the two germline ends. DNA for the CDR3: TGTGCCAGCAGTTTAGGGATGAACACTGAAGCTTTCTTT. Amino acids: CASSLGMNTEAFF.

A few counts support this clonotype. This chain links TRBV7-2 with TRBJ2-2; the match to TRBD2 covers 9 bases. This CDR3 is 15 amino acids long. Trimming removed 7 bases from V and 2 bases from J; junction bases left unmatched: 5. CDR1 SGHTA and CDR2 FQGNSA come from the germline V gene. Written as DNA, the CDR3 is TGTGCCAGCAAAACTAGCGGGCTCAACACCGGGGAGCTGTTTTTT. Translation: CASKTSGLNTGELFF.

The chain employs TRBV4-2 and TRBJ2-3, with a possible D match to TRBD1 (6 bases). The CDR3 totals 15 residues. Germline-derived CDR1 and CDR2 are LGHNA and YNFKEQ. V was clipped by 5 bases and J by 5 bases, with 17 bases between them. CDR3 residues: CASSTRDTRKDTQYF. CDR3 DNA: TGTGCCAGCAGCACCCGGGACACACGAAAAGATACGCAGTATTTT.

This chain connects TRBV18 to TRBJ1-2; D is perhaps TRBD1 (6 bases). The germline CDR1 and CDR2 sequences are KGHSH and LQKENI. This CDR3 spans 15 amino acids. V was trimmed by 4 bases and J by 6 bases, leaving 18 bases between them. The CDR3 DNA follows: TGTGCCAGCTCACAGGACCTTGGGGGCTTAGATGGCTACACCTTC. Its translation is CASSQDLGGLDGYTF. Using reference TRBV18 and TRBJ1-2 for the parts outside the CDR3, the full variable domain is NAGVMQNPRHLVRRRGQEARLRCSPMKGHSHVYWYRQLPEEGLKFMVYLQKENIIDESGMPKERFSAEFPKEGPSILRIQQVVRGDSAAYFCASSQDLGGLDGYTFGSGTRLTVV.

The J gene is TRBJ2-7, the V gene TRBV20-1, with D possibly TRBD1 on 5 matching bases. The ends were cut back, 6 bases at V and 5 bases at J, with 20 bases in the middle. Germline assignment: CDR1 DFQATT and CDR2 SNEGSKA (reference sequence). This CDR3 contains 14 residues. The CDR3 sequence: CSAKKGNLGDEQYF. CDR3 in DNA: TGCAGTGCCAAGAAGGGGAATTTAGGAGACGAGCAGTACTTC.

The CDR3 is CATSLGQGTDTQYF. The CDR3 bases are TGTGCCACCAGTCTCGGACAGGGGACAGATACGCAGTATTTT. V is TRBV24-1 and J is TRBJ2-3, with TRBD1 identical over 9 bases. The germline CDR1 and CDR2 sequences are KGHDR and SFDVKD. CDR3 length: 14 residues. V was pared by 6 bases and J by 3 bases, with 3 bases of the junction left unmatched.

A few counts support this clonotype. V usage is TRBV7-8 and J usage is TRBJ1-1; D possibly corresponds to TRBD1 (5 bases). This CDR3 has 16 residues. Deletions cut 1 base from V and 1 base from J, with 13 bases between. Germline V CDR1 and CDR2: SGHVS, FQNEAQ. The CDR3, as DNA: TGTGCCAGCAGCTTAGGGTATCGGGGGACGAACACTGAAGCTTTCTTT. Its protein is CASSLGYRGTNTEAFF. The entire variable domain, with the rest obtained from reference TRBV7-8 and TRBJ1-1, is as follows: GAGVSQSPRYKVAKRGQDVALRCDPISGHVSLFWYQQALGQGPEFLTYFQNEAQLDKSGLPSDRFFAERPEGSVSTLKIQRTQQEDSAVYLCASSLGYRGTNTEAFFGQGTRLTVV.

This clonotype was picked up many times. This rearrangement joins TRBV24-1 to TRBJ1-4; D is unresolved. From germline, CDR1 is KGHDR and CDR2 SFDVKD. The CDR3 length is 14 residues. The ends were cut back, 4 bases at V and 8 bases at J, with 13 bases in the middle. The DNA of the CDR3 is TGTGCCACCAGTGACGGCAGGAGAAGCGAAAAACTGTTTTTT. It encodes CATSDGRRSEKLFF.

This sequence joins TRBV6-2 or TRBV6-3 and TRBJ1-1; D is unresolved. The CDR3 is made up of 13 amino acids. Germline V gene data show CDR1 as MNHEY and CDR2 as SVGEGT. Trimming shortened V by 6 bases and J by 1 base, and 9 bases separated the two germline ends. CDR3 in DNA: TGTGCCAGCAGCTACCCAGGGAACACTGAAGCTTTCTTT. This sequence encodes CASSYPGNTEAFF.

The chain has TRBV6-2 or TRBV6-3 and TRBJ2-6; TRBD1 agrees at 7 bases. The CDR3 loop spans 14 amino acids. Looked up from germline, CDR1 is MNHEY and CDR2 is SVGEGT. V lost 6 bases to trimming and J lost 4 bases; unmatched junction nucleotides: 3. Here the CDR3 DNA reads TGTGCCAGCAGCCAGACAGGGGGGGCCAACGTCCTGACTTTC. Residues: CASSQTGGANVLTF.

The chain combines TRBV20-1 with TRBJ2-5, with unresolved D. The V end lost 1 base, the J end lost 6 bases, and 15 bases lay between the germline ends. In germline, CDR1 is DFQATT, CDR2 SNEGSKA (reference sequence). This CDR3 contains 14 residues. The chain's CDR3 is CSARVGPGQQTQYF. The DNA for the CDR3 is TGCAGTGCTAGAGTCGGCCCGGGCCAGCAGACCCAGTACTTC.

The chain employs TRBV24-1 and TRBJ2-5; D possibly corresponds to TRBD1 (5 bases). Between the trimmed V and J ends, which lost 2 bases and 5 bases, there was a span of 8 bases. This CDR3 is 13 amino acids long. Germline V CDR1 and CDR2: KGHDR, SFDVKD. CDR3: CATSDSGWETQYF. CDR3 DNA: TGTGCCACCAGTGATTCAGGGTGGGAGACCCAGTACTTC.